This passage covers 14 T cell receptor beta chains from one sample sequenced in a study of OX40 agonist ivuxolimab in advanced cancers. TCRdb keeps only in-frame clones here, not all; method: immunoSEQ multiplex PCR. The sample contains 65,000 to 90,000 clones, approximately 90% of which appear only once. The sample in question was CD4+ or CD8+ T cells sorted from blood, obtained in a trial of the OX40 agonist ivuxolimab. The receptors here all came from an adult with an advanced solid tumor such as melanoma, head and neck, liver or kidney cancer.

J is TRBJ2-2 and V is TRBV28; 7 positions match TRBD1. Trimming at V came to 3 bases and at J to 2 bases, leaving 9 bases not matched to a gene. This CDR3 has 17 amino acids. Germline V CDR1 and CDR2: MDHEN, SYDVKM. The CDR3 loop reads CASSLSHRGPNTGELFF. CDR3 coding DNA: TGTGCCAGCAGTTTGTCACACAGGGGCCCAAACACCGGGGAGCTGTTTTTT.

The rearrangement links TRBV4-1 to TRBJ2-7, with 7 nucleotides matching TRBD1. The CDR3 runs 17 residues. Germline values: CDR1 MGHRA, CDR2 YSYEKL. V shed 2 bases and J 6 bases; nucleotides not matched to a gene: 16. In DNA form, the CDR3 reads TGCGCCAGCAGCCAACCCACCGACAGGGAAGGTGAGGGCGAGCAGTACTTC. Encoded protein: CASSQPTDREGEGEQYF.

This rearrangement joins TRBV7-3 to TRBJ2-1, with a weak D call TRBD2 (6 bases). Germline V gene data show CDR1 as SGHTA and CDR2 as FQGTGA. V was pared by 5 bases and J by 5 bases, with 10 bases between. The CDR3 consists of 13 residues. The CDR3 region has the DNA TGTGCCAGCAGCCCGGGACTCCACAATGAGCAGTTCTTC. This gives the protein CASSPGLHNEQFF.

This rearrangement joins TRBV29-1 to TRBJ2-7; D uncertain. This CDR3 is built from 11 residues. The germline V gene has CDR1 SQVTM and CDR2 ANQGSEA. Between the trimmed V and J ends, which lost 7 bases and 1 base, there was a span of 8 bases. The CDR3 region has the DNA TGCAGCGGAGGTGAGTCCTACGAGCAGTACTTC. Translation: CSGGESYEQYF.

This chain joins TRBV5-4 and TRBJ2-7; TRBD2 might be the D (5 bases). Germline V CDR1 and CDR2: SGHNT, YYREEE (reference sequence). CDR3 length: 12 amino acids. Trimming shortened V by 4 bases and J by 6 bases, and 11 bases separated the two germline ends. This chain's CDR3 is CASSRDGGEQYF. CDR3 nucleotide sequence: TGTGCCAGCAGCCGAGACGGAGGCGAGCAGTACTTC.

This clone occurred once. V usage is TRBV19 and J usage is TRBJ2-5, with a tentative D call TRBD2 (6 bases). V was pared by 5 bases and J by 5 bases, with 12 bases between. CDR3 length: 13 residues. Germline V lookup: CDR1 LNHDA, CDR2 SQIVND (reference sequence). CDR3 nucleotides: TGTGCCAGTAGTTTAGCGGAGGGGGAGACCCAGTACTTC. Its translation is CASSLAEGETQYF. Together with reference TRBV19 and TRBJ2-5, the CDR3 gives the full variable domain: DGGITQSPKYLFRKEGQNVTLSCEQNLNHDAMYWYRQDPGQGLRLIYYSQIVNDFQKGDIAEGYSVSREKKESFPLTVTSAQKNPTAFYLCASSLAEGETQYFGPGTRLLVL.

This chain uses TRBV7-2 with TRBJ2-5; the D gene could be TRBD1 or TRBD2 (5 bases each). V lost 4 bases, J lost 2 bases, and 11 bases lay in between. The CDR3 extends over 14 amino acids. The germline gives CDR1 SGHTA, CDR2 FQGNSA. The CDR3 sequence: CASSWGSDQETQYF. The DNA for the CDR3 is TGTGCCAGCAGCTGGGGGTCGGATCAAGAGACCCAGTACTTC. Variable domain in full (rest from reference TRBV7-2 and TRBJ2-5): GAGVSQSPSNKVTEKGKDVELRCDPISGHTALYWYRQSLGQGLEFLIYFQGNSAPDKSGLPSDRFSAERTGGSVSTLTIQRTQQEDSAVYLCASSWGSDQETQYFGPGTRLLVL.

CDR3 DNA: TGTGCCAGCAGCGGGGACAGTCGCGATACGCAGTATTTT. It specifies CASSGDSRDTQYF. The chain carries TRBV9 and TRBJ2-3; 7 bases map to TRBD1. V lost 3 bases to trimming and J lost 6 bases; unmatched junction nucleotides: 4. This CDR3 contains 13 residues. The germline V gene has CDR1 SGDLS and CDR2 YYNGEE. Filled out from reference TRBV9 and TRBJ2-3, the complete variable domain reads DSGVTQTPKHLITATGQRVTLRCSPRSGDLSVYWYQQSLDQGLQFLIQYYNGEERAKGNILERFSAQQFPDLHSELNLSSLELGDSALYFCASSGDSRDTQYFGPGTRLTVL.

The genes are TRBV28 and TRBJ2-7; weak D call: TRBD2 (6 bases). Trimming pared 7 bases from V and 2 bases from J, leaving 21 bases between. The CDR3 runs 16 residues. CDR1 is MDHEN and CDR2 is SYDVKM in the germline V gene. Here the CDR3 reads CASTGRGRGGAYEQYF. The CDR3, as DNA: TGTGCCAGCACCGGGAGAGGGCGTGGCGGGGCCTACGAGCAGTACTTC.

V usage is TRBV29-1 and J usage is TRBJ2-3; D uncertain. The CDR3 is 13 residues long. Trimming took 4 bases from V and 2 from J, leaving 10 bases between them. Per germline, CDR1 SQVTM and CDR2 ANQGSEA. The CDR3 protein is CSVVGPDTDTQYF. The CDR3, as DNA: TGCAGCGTTGTCGGGCCAGACACAGATACGCAGTATTTT.

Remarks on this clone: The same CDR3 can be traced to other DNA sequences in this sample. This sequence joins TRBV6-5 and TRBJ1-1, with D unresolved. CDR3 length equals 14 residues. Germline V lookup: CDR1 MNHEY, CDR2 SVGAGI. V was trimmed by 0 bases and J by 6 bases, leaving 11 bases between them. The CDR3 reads CASSYSSSWAEAFF. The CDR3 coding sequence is TGTGCCAGCAGTTACTCCAGCTCGTGGGCTGAAGCTTTCTTT.

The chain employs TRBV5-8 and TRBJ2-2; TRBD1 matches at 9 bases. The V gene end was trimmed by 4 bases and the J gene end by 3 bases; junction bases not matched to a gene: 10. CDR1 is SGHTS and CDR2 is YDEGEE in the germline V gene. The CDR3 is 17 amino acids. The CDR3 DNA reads TGTGCCAGCAGCCATTCCCCGGGACAGGGTTACACCGGGGAGCTGTTTTTT. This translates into CASSHSPGQGYTGELFF.

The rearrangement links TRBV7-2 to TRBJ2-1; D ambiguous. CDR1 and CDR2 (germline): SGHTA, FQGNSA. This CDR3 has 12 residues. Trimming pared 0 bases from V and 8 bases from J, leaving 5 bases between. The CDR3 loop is CASSLAIYEQFF. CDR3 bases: TGTGCCAGCAGCTTAGCAATCTATGAGCAGTTCTTC. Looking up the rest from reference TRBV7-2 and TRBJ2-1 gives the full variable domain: GAGVSQSPSNKVTEKGKDVELRCDPISGHTALYWYRQSLGQGLEFLIYFQGNSAPDKSGLPSDRFSAERTGGSVSTLTIQRTQQEDSAVYLCASSLAIYEQFFGPGTRLTVL.

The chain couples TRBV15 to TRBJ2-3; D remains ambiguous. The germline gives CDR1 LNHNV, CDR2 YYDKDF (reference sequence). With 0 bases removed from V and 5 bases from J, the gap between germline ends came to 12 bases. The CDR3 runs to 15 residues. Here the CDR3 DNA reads TGTGCCACCAGCAGAGATTCCTCACAGCTAGATACGCAGTATTTT. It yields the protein CATSRDSSQLDTQYF.